These T cell receptor beta chains were read from a single sample in a study of cytomegalovirus exposure and HLA in healthy donors. The data were produced by immunoSEQ multiplex PCR, yet TCRdb's version contains in-frame clones alone and is incomplete. The sample yields some 130,000 clones, approximately 71% seen once. The sequenced sample was PBMCs. The receptors were sampled from a woman aged 55-70 years in good health and CMV-seronegative. The CDR3 runs from the conserved cysteine through the conserved F or W. The order of the fields is clone size, V gene, J gene, D gene, CDR3 DNA, CDR3 protein. D genes are given only for firm matches. The size field is filled for only some rows; it gives once, few, many or a size class.

clone size: .; V gene: TRBV2; J gene: TRBJ2-3; D gene: TRBD2; CDR3 DNA: TGTGCCAGCAGTGAGCGGGAGCCCTCAGATACGCAGTATTTT; CDR3 protein: CASSEREPSDTQYF
clone size: .; V gene: TRBV7-9; J gene: TRBJ2-5; D gene: .; CDR3 DNA: TGTGCCAGCGGGCGACCGACAGAATCCCAAGAGACCCAGTACTTC; CDR3 protein: CASGRPTESQETQYF
clone size: .; V gene: TRBV4-1; J gene: TRBJ2-5; D gene: .; CDR3 DNA: TGCGCCAGCAGCCAAGATTGGATTGGCGAGGGCACCCAGTACTTC; CDR3 protein: CASSQDWIGEGTQYF
clone size: .; V gene: TRBV2; J gene: TRBJ1-6; D gene: .; CDR3 DNA: TGTGCCAGCAGTGAATTGGCCCAGGCACCCCTCCACTTT; CDR3 protein: CASSELAQAPLHF
clone size: .; V gene: TRBV28; J gene: TRBJ2-7; D gene: .; CDR3 DNA: TGTGCCAGCAGTTTACCACTCGGCGAGCAGTACTTC; CDR3 protein: CASSLPLGEQYF
clone size: .; V gene: TRBV14; J gene: TRBJ2-5; D gene: .; CDR3 DNA: TGTGCCAGCAGCCGAGCGGGCTCAAGATGGGAGACCCAGTACTTC; CDR3 protein: CASSRAGSRWETQYF
clone size: .; V gene: TRBV5-1; J gene: TRBJ2-1; D gene: .; CDR3 DNA: TGCGCCAGCAGCTTATTCCGGTGGGGGACTTCCTACAATGAGCAGTTCTTC; CDR3 protein: CASSLFRWGTSYNEQFF
clone size: .; V gene: TRBV7-9; J gene: TRBJ1-1; D gene: .; CDR3 DNA: TGTGCCAGCAGACCCGGCCAAGGGGCTAACACTGAAGCTTTCTTT; CDR3 protein: CASRPGQGANTEAFF
clone size: once; V gene: TRBV29-1; J gene: TRBJ2-1; D gene: TRBD1; CDR3 DNA: TGCAGCGTACGCACCCCGGGACAGGGGAACAATGAGCAGTTCTTC; CDR3 protein: CSVRTPGQGNNEQFF
clone size: .; V gene: TRBV7-2; J gene: TRBJ2-3; D gene: TRBD1; CDR3 DNA: TGTGCCAGCAGCTTAACCGACAGGGCCCGCACAGATACGCAGTATTTT; CDR3 protein: CASSLTDRARTDTQYF
clone size: .; V gene: TRBV6-1; J gene: TRBJ2-6; D gene: TRBD2; CDR3 DNA: TGTGCCAGCAGAGAACCCGAGCGGGGGGTCAACTCTGGGGCCAACGTCCTGACTTTC; CDR3 protein: CASREPERGVNSGANVLTF
clone size: .; V gene: TRBV4-1; J gene: TRBJ1-2; D gene: .; CDR3 DNA: TGCGCCAGCAGCCAGGAGAGCGGTGGCTACACCTTC; CDR3 protein: CASSQESGGYTF
clone size: .; V gene: TRBV15; J gene: TRBJ2-7; D gene: .; CDR3 DNA: TGTGCCACCAGCAGAGATCTAGACAGCTACGAGCAGTACTTC; CDR3 protein: CATSRDLDSYEQYF
clone size: .; V gene: TRBV10-3; J gene: TRBJ2-5; D gene: TRBD2; CDR3 DNA: TGTGCCATCTGGGCGGGAGTGAGGGAGACCCAGTACTTC; CDR3 protein: CAIWAGVRETQYF
clone size: .; V gene: TRBV15; J gene: TRBJ2-7; D gene: TRBD2; CDR3 DNA: TGTGCCACCAGCAGCGATGTAGCGGGGGGCCACTACGAGCAGTACTTC; CDR3 protein: CATSSDVAGGHYEQYF
clone size: .; V gene: TRBV9; J gene: TRBJ1-2; D gene: .; CDR3 DNA: TGTGCCAGCAGCGCGACGACTCTGGGCTATGGCTACACCTTC; CDR3 protein: CASSATTLGYGYTF
clone size: .; V gene: TRBV27; J gene: TRBJ1-1; D gene: .; CDR3 DNA: TGTGCCAGCGCCCCCCGGGGCGCGGGGGCGAACACTGAAGCTTTCTTT; CDR3 protein: CASAPRGAGANTEAFF
clone size: .; V gene: TRBV6-1; J gene: TRBJ1-6; D gene: .; CDR3 DNA: TGTGCCAGCAGTGAAGAGTTCAGGCTATTT; CDR3 protein: CASSEEFRLF
clone size: .; V gene: TRBV4-1; J gene: TRBJ2-5; D gene: .; CDR3 DNA: TGCGCCAGCAGCCGGGACTTAGCAGGGGGTGGCGAGACCCAGTACTTC; CDR3 protein: CASSRDLAGGGETQYF
clone size: .; V gene: TRBV5-1; J gene: TRBJ1-1; D gene: TRBD1; CDR3 DNA: TGCGCCAGCAGCTTGGAGGGACAGGTGAACACTGAAGCTTTCTTT; CDR3 protein: CASSLEGQVNTEAFF
clone size: .; V gene: TRBV6-5; J gene: TRBJ2-7; D gene: TRBD1; CDR3 DNA: TGTGCCAGCAGTCGAACCGGGACAGGGGTTAACGAGCAGTACTTC; CDR3 protein: CASSRTGTGVNEQYF
clone size: .; V gene: TRBV18; J gene: TRBJ1-6; D gene: .; CDR3 DNA: TGTGCCAGCTCACCACCGGGAAAAACAGGGTCACCCCTCCACTTT; CDR3 protein: CASSPPGKTGSPLHF
clone size: once; V gene: TRBV7-8; J gene: TRBJ2-2; D gene: TRBD2; CDR3 DNA: TGTGCCAGCAATCCCCGCGGGAGCAGGGCCGGGGAGCTGTTTTTT; CDR3 protein: CASNPRGSRAGELFF
clone size: .; V gene: TRBV5-6; J gene: TRBJ2-5; D gene: TRBD2; CDR3 DNA: TGTGCCAGCAGCCCAGGGACTAGCGGGGGGTCGGAGACCCAGTACTTC; CDR3 protein: CASSPGTSGGSETQYF
clone size: .; V gene: TRBV6-6; J gene: TRBJ1-6; D gene: .; CDR3 DNA: TGTGCCAGCAGTTACTCCGCCAGGCTGAATTCACCCCTCCACTTT; CDR3 protein: CASSYSARLNSPLHF
clone size: .; V gene: TRBV19; J gene: TRBJ1-3; D gene: .; CDR3 DNA: TGTGCCAGTAGCCGTTCAGGGTCTGGTGGGAACACCATATATTTT; CDR3 protein: CASSRSGSGGNTIYF
clone size: .; V gene: TRBV6-5; J gene: TRBJ2-1; D gene: .; CDR3 DNA: TGTGCCAGCAGTGGGGGGAATGAGCAGTTCTTC; CDR3 protein: CASSGGNEQFF
clone size: medium-sized; V gene: TRBV19; J gene: TRBJ1-5; D gene: TRBD1; CDR3 DNA: TGTGCCAGTAGTATTTGGACAGGGGATCAGCCCCAGCATTTT; CDR3 protein: CASSIWTGDQPQHF
clone size: .; V gene: TRBV6-4; J gene: TRBJ2-2; D gene: TRBD2; CDR3 DNA: TGTGCCAGAAAGACTAGCTGGGCCGGGGAGCTGTTTTTT; CDR3 protein: CARKTSWAGELFF
clone size: once; V gene: TRBV5-4; J gene: TRBJ1-1; D gene: .; CDR3 DNA: TGTGCCAGCAGCTTGGGTTCCAGGGCTGGGTACCGCACTGAAGCTTTCTTT; CDR3 protein: CASSLGSRAGYRTEAFF
clone size: few; V gene: TRBV27; J gene: TRBJ1-1; D gene: TRBD1; CDR3 DNA: TGTGCCAGCAGTTTGGCCGGGACAGGACATTCCAAACGGGCTGAAGCTTTCTTT; CDR3 protein: CASSLAGTGHSKRAEAFF
clone size: .; V gene: TRBV6-1; J gene: TRBJ2-7; D gene: TRBD1; CDR3 DNA: TGTGCCAGCAGTCGGACAGGAGCATCCTACGAGCAGTACTTC; CDR3 protein: CASSRTGASYEQYF
clone size: .; V gene: TRBV5-6; J gene: TRBJ1-2; D gene: .; CDR3 DNA: TGTGCCAGCAGCTTGGGAGCTCGGGCATTGGGAGGCCGCTATGGCTACACCTTC; CDR3 protein: CASSLGARALGGRYGYTF
clone size: .; V gene: TRBV2; J gene: TRBJ1-1; D gene: .; CDR3 DNA: TGTGCCAGCCCTACAGGGACTGAAGCTTTCTTT; CDR3 protein: CASPTGTEAFF
clone size: few; V gene: TRBV19; J gene: TRBJ1-1; D gene: .; CDR3 DNA: TGTGCCAGTAGTATCTCAAGGGGCAGGAGGGACACTGAAGCTTTCTTT; CDR3 protein: CASSISRGRRDTEAFF
clone size: .; V gene: TRBV5-4; J gene: TRBJ1-6; D gene: .; CDR3 DNA: TGTGCCAGCAGCCCGGACAACGGGCCTTCACCCCTCCACTTT; CDR3 protein: CASSPDNGPSPLHF
clone size: .; V gene: TRBV5-1; J gene: TRBJ1-2; D gene: TRBD1; CDR3 DNA: TGCGCCAGCAGCTACGGACAGGGGTTAAGCGGCTACACCTTC; CDR3 protein: CASSYGQGLSGYTF
clone size: .; V gene: TRBV7-3; J gene: TRBJ2-5; D gene: TRBD1; CDR3 DNA: TGTGCCAGCAGCTCGACCAGGACAGGGAAAGAGACCCAGTACTTC; CDR3 protein: CASSSTRTGKETQYF
clone size: .; V gene: TRBV2; J gene: TRBJ1-2; D gene: TRBD1; CDR3 DNA: TGTGCCAGCAGTCTTAAACCTCAGGGGGCCGGGGGCTACACCTTC; CDR3 protein: CASSLKPQGAGGYTF
clone size: few; V gene: TRBV7-9; J gene: TRBJ2-7; D gene: .; CDR3 DNA: TGTGCCAGCAGCTTAGCGCAGGGTCGTACCTACGAGCAGTACTTC; CDR3 protein: CASSLAQGRTYEQYF
clone size: .; V gene: TRBV19; J gene: TRBJ1-2; D gene: .; CDR3 DNA: TGTGCCAGTAGTATGGGACAAGTTGGCTACACCTTC; CDR3 protein: CASSMGQVGYTF
clone size: few; V gene: TRBV2; J gene: TRBJ2-2; D gene: TRBD2; CDR3 DNA: TGTGCCAGCCGCACTAGCGGGGGAGCAACCGGGGAGCTGTTTTTT; CDR3 protein: CASRTSGGATGELFF
clone size: .; V gene: TRBV11-3; J gene: TRBJ2-1; D gene: TRBD2; CDR3 DNA: TGTGCCAGCAGCCCTCGACTAGCGACCTACAATGAGCAGTTCTTC; CDR3 protein: CASSPRLATYNEQFF
clone size: .; V gene: TRBV7-9; J gene: TRBJ2-5; D gene: .; CDR3 DNA: TGTGCCAGCAGCGTGTACAGAGCTGAGACCCAGTACTTC; CDR3 protein: CASSVYRAETQYF
clone size: .; V gene: TRBV13; J gene: TRBJ2-7; D gene: TRBD2; CDR3 DNA: TGTGCCAGCAGCTTAGGGGGGACTAGCGGGATGTACGAGCAGTACTTC; CDR3 protein: CASSLGGTSGMYEQYF
clone size: .; V gene: TRBV18; J gene: TRBJ1-2; D gene: .; CDR3 DNA: TGTGCCAGCTCACCTACGACAGCGCTGGGCGACTATGGCTACACCTTC; CDR3 protein: CASSPTTALGDYGYTF
clone size: .; V gene: TRBV7-3; J gene: TRBJ2-7; D gene: .; CDR3 DNA: TGTGCCAGCAGCTTAACGGCAGGAGGATCCTACGAGCAGTACTTC; CDR3 protein: CASSLTAGGSYEQYF